The TCR beta chain under discussion was sequenced for a study of T cell repertoires in cytomegalovirus infection. General study results and limits: Totalled public TCR beta family frequency picked out people who carried CMV plus the relevant HLA. CMV-specific TCR beta clonotypes restricted by HLA-C were the ones dominating the ex vivo response.

TCRdb re-called the reads through MiXCR, storing one row per CDR3 protein. The table shows approximately 290,000 distinct CDR3 sequences, with roughly 24% occurring only once. There are a few counts of this clonotype. The antigen is undetermined. Germline V gives CDR1 DFQATT, CDR2 SNEGSKA (reference sequence). The CDR3 totals 12 residues. V was trimmed by 5 bases and J by 2 bases, leaving 10 bases between them. The sample taken for sequencing was PBMCs. The rearrangement uses TRBV20-1 and TRBJ2-7; possibly TRBD1 for D (5 bases). The TCR originated in a human donor in good health (CMV status not recorded). Some clones in this sample may be carry-over from other donors' samples. The CDR3 coding sequence is TGCAGTGCTCAATTGGGGCCCTACGAGCAGTACTTC. It yields the protein CSAQLGPYEQYF.